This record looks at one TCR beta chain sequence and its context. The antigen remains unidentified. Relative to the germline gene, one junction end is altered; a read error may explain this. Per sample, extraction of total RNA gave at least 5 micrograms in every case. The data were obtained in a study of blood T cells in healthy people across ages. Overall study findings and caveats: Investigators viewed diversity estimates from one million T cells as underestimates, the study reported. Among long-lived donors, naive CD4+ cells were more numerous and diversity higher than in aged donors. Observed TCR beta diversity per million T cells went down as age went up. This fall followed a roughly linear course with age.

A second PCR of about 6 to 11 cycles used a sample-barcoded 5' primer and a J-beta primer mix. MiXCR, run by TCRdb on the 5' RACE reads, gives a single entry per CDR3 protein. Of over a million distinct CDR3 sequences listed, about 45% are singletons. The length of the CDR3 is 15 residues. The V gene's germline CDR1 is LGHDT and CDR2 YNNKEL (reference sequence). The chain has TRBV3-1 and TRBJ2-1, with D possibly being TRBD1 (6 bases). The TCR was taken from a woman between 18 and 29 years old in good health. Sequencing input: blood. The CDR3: CASSQGGQSYNEQFF. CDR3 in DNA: TGTGCCAGCAGTCAAGGAGGACAGTCCTACAATGAGCAGTTCTTC.